This T cell receptor beta chain was captured by sequencing in a study of T cell responses to AZD1222 COVID-19 vaccine. This clone was observed once. Sequenced by immunoSEQ multiplex PCR; TCRdb stores in-frame clones only, minus some. The sample lists 200,000 or so clones; over 80% were seen once. The material was peripheral blood, obtained on day 0 of MenACWY control vaccination. This receptor was taken from an adult in good health.

The CDR3 sequence is CASSPTESSYEQYF. CDR3 bases: TGTGCCAGCAGCCCGACAGAGAGCTCCTACGAGCAGTACTTC. This chain joins TRBV7-9 and TRBJ2-7; D may be TRBD1 (5 bases). The V and J ends lost 5 bases and 0 bases respectively, with 11 bases between them. Looked up from germline, CDR1 is SEHNR and CDR2 is FQNEAQ (reference sequence). This CDR3 contains 14 residues.